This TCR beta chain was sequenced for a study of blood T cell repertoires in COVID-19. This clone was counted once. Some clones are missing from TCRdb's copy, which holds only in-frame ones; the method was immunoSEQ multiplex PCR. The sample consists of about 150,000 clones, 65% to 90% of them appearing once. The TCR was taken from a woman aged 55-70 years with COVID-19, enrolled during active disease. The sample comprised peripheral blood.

CDR3 bases: TGTGCCAGCAGCTCCGTGGCAGGGAATACCGGGGAGCTGTTTTTT. Protein product: CASSSVAGNTGELFF. The V call is TRBV7-2, the J call TRBJ2-2; TRBD1 is a possible D gene (5 bases). The CDR3 consists of 15 residues. Trimming stripped 4 bases from V and 5 bases from J, with 14 bases between. Looked up from germline, CDR1 is SGHTA and CDR2 is FQGNSA.